Listed below are T cell receptor beta chains from one sample, sequenced in a study of CD8+CD57+ T cells in acquired aplastic anemia. TCRdb passed the reads through MiXCR, listing each CDR3 protein once. Among 150,000 to 200,000 distinct CDR3 sequences, around 66% were seen once, and the ten largest hold about 45%. Source material: sorted CD4+, CD8+, or CD8+CD57+ T cells (not recorded which) from PBMCs. The receptors originated from a human donor with severe aplastic anemia or a healthy control (not recorded which). The CDR3 runs from the conserved cysteine through the conserved F or W. A D gene is named only where the DNA matches it firmly. Clone size appears in some rows only: once, few, many, or a class for an expanded clone.

clone_size d_call j_call v_call cdr3_aa cdr3_nt
once - TRBJ2-1 TRBV10-3 CAISAPSNEQFF TGTGCCATCAGTGCCCCTAGCAATGAGCAGTTCTTC
many - TRBJ2-7 TRBV5-6 CASSLRESAYEQYF TGTGCCAGCAGCTTGCGTGAGTCTGCCTACGAGCAGTACTTC
- - TRBJ2-3 TRBV10-3 CAISGAGPDTQYF TGTGCCATCAGTGGCGCGGGGCCAGATACGCAGTATTTT
- TRBD1 TRBJ2-5 TRBV7-8 CASKWDRVPLCPDQETQYF TGTGCCAGCAAGTGGGACAGGGTTCCCTTGTGTCCTGACCAAGAGACCCAGTACTTC
- - TRBJ2-7 TRBV7-2 CASSLTGSGDYEQYF TGTGCCAGCAGCCTTACAGGTTCGGGAGACTACGAGCAGTACTTC
- TRBD1 TRBJ1-1 TRBV12-3/TRBV12-4 CASSPQGVGTEAFF TGTGCCAGCAGTCCCCAGGGGGTGGGCACTGAAGCTTTCTTT
many - TRBJ2-3 TRBV9 CASSVGSGSTDTQYF TGTGCCAGCAGCGTAGGATCCGGCAGCACAGATACGCAGTATTTT
- TRBD2 TRBJ2-1 TRBV7-9 CASTLGTSGGLRYNEQFF TGTGCCAGCACCCTGGGGACTAGCGGGGGGCTACGCTACAATGAGCAGTTCTTC
- TRBD1 TRBJ1-2 TRBV6-2/TRBV6-3 CASSRTGNGYTF TGTGCCAGCAGCCGGACAGGGAACGGCTACACCTTC
few - TRBJ2-3 TRBV27 CASSSYVGGENTDTQYF TGTGCCAGCAGTTCCTACGTGGGCGGGGAGAACACAGATACGCAGTATTTT
- - TRBJ1-4 TRBV5-1 CASSLEGMMYEKLFF TGCGCCAGCAGCTTGGAGGGTATGATGTATGAAAAACTGTTTTTT
- - TRBJ1-2 TRBV29-1 CSVPRAGEDYGYTF TGCAGCGTCCCAAGGGCAGGGGAGGACTATGGCTACACCTTC
many - TRBJ2-1 TRBV11-3 CASGVPGSNEQFF TGTGCCAGCGGTGTACCGGGGTCCAATGAGCAGTTCTTC
- - TRBJ2-5 TRBV6-2/TRBV6-3 CASSPTANQETQYF TGTGCCAGCAGTCCTACAGCGAATCAAGAGACCCAGTACTTC
few - TRBJ2-3 TRBV7-6 CASSYTSQDTQYF TGTGCCAGCAGTTACACTAGCCAGGATACGCAGTATTTT
- TRBD1 TRBJ1-5 TRBV7-9 CASSLGRGDQPQHF TGTGCCAGCAGCTTAGGCAGGGGGGACCAGCCCCAGCATTTT
- TRBD2 TRBJ2-7 TRBV19 CATRGAGGAWQYF TGTGCCACCAGGGGTGCGGGGGGCGCGTGGCAGTACTTC
- - TRBJ1-2 TRBV6-5 CASSYSVGNYSF TGTGCCAGCAGTTACTCGGTCGGAAACTACTCCTTC
many TRBD1 TRBJ2-1 TRBV19 CASSIGDSSYNEQFF TGTGCCAGTAGTATAGGGGACAGCTCCTACAATGAGCAGTTCTTC
- TRBD2 TRBJ2-1 TRBV2 CASRTPPTSGSSYNEQFF TGTGCCAGCAGGACCCCCCCGACTAGCGGGAGTTCCTACAATGAGCAGTTCTTC
- - TRBJ2-7 TRBV15 CATSRDGDYEQYF TGTGCCACCAGCAGAGATGGGGATTACGAGCAGTACTTC
- TRBD2 TRBJ2-2 TRBV24-1 CATSDFRLGLAGTGELFF TGTGCCACCAGTGATTTCCGGCTGGGACTAGCGGGCACCGGGGAGCTGTTTTTT
- - TRBJ1-2 TRBV7-2 CASSLDPGFGYTF TGTGCCAGCAGCTTGGATCCCGGGTTTGGCTACACCTTC
- TRBD2 TRBJ2-7 TRBV3-1 CASSHLLAGRNEQYF TGTGCCAGCAGCCATTTACTAGCGGGGAGAAACGAGCAGTACTTC
- TRBD2 TRBJ2-7 TRBV6-5 CASRPSGGRSGEQYF TGTGCCAGCAGACCTAGCGGGGGTCGATCGGGCGAGCAGTACTTC
- - TRBJ1-5 TRBV12-3/TRBV12-4 CASGGAGPQHF TGTGCCAGCGGTGGTGCTGGGCCCCAGCATTTT
- - TRBJ2-5 TRBV10-3 CAISETSLDSFNSQETQYF TGTGCCATCAGTGAGACTAGTCTCGACTCTTTTAATTCGCAAGAGACCCAGTACTTC
- TRBD1 TRBJ2-5 TRBV25-1 CASSVSLGQGETQYF TGTGCCAGCAGTGTATCCCTGGGACAGGGCGAGACCCAGTACTTC
- - TRBJ1-1 TRBV2 CASSDGGGTEAFF TGTGCCAGCAGTGATGGGGGCGGCACTGAAGCTTTCTTT
few TRBD1 TRBJ1-2 TRBV10-3 CAIPGQGAYGYTF TGTGCCATCCCCGGACAGGGGGCCTATGGCTACACCTTC
few - TRBJ2-5 TRBV14 CASSQGPTGQETQYF TGTGCCAGCAGCCAGGGGCCGACGGGTCAAGAGACCCAGTACTTC
few TRBD1 TRBJ1-5 TRBV29-1 CSVFPDRGEDSNQPQHF TGCAGCGTTTTCCCCGACAGGGGCGAGGATAGCAATCAGCCCCAGCATTTT
- TRBD1 TRBJ2-2 TRBV7-8 CASSLGQGNTGELFF TGTGCCAGCAGCTTAGGACAGGGGAACACCGGGGAGCTGTTTTTT
- - TRBJ2-2 TRBV12-3/TRBV12-4 CASSDFTGELFF TGTGCCAGCAGTGATTTTACCGGGGAGCTGTTTTTT
- - TRBJ1-5 TRBV20-1 CSARRFVGQNQPQHF TGCAGTGCTAGAAGATTTGTGGGGCAGAATCAGCCCCAGCATTTT
- TRBD1 TRBJ1-6 TRBV7-9 CASTLDGRGDSPLHF TGTGCCAGCACCCTAGACGGCAGGGGGGATTCACCCCTCCACTTT
once TRBD1 TRBJ2-5 TRBV19 CASSIRQGRETQYF TGTGCCAGTAGTATTCGACAGGGGAGGGAGACCCAGTACTTC
few TRBD1 TRBJ2-7 TRBV20-1 CSARTGSSYEQYF TGCAGTGCTAGGACAGGGAGCTCCTACGAGCAGTACTTC